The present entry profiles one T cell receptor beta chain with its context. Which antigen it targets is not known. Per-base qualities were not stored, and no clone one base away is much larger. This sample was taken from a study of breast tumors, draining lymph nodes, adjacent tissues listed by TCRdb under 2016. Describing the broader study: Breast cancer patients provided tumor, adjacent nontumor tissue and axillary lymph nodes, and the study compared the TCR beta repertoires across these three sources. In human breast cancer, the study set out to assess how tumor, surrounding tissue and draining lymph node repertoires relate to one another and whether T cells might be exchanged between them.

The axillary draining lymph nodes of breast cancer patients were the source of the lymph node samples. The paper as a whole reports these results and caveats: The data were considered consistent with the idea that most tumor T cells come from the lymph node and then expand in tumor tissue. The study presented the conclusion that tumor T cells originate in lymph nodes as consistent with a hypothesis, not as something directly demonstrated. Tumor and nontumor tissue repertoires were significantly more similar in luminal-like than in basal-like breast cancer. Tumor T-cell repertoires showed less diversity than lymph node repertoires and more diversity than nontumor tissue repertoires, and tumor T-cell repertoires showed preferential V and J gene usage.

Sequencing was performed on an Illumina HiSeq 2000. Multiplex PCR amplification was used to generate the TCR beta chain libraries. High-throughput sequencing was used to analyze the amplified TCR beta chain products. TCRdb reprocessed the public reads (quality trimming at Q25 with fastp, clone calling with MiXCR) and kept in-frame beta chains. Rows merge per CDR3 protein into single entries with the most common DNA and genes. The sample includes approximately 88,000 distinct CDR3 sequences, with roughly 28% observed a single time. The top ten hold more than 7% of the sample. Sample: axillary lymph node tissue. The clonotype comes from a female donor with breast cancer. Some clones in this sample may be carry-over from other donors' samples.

CDR3 protein: CAISEEPVAGGVTEEQYF. The DNA sequence is given as TGTGCCATCAGTGAGGAACCCGTCGCAGGGGGCGTGACGGAGGAGCAGTACTTC. The rearranged chain carries TRBV10-3 and TRBJ2-7; the central 8 bases match TRBD1. The CDR3 goes from the cysteine to the phenylalanine over 18 residues. Just CDR3 DNA is preserved here, 54 bases in frame from base 1. V and J are trimmed by 2 bases and 7 bases, and the gene matches miss 19 bases of the junction. CDR1 and CDR2 (ENHRY, SYGVKD) derive from the germline V gene.